These 2 T cell receptor beta chains were all obtained from the same sample, sequenced in a study of cytomegalovirus exposure and HLA in healthy donors (dated by TCRdb to the late 2010s). The library came from the immunoSEQ multiplex PCR assay. For the multiplex PCR, a mixture combining 60 forward primers for TCR Vbeta segments and 13 reverse primers for TCR Jbeta segments was used. The table was pulled from immuneACCESS by TCRdb, which kept in-frame rearrangements only. Such tables lose some clones; where checked, under half of the loss comes from unresolved V genes, and the rest has no known cause. Across this sample there are about 80,000 clones, with 60% to 85% seen only once. Approximately 20% of the sample is taken by the ten largest. Sequenced: PBMCs. These receptors all stem from a woman in her thirties or forties in good health and CMV-seropositive.

There are a few counts of this clone. This likely traces to a read error, being one base from a far larger clone. The chain links TRBV29-1 to TRBJ2-7; possible D gene TRBD1, 5 bases. This CDR3 is built from 17 residues. Between the trimmed V and J ends, which lost 3 bases and 3 bases, there was a span of 24 bases. Germline CDR1 is SQVTM and CDR2 is ANQGSEA. Here the CDR3 reads CSVETSPAGWDRYEQYF. The CDR3 DNA sequence: TGCAGCGTTGAGACCTCGCCGGCAGGGTGGGATCGCTACGAGCAGTACTTC.

This chain links TRBV2 with TRBJ2-7, with a tentative D call TRBD1 (5 bases). CDR1 and CDR2 (germline): SNHLY, FYNNEI. With 5 bases removed from V and 3 bases from J, the gap between germline ends came to 14 bases. The CDR3 loop spans 14 amino acids. DNA for the CDR3: TGTGCCAGCAGTTATCACAGGAGTGACTACGAGCAGTACTTC. Encoded protein: CASSYHRSDYEQYF.